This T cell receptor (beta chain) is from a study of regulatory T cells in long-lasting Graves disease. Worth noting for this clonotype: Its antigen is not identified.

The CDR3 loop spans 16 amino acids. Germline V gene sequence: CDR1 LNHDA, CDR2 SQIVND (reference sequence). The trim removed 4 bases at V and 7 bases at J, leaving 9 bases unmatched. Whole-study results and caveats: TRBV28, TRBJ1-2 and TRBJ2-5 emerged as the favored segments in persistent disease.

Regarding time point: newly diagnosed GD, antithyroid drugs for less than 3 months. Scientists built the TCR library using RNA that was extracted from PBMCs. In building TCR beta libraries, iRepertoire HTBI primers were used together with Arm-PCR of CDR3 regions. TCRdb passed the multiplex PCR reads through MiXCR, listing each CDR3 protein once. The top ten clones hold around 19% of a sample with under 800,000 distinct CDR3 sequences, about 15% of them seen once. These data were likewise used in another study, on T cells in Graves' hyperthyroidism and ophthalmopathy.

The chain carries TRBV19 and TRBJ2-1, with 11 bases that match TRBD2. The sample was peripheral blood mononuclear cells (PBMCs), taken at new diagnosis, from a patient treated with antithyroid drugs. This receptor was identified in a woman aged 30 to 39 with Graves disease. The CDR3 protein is CASSTGLAGSWNEQFF. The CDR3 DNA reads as TGTGCCAGTAGTACCGGACTAGCGGGCAGTTGGAATGAGCAGTTCTTC.